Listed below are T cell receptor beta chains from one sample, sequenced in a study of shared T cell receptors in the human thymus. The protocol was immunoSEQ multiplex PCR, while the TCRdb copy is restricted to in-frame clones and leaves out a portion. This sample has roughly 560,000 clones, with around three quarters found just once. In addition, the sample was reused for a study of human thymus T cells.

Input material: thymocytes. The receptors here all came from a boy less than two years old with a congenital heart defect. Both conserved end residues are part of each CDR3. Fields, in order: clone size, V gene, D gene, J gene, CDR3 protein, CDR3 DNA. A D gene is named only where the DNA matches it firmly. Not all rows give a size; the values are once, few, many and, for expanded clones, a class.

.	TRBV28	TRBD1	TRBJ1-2	CASSLGRDRGNDGYTF	TGTGCCAGCAGTTTAGGCCGGGACAGGGGGAATGATGGCTACACCTTC
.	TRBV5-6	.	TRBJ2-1	CASSLEPGLVYEQFF	TGTGCCAGCAGCTTGGAGCCAGGGCTAGTGTATGAGCAGTTCTTC
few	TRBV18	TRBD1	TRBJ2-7	CASSPYPSTGGVYEQYF	TGTGCCAGCTCACCCTACCCTTCGACAGGGGGCGTCTACGAGCAGTACTTC
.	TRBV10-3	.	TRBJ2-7	CAISGGLREGGQYF	TGTGCCATCAGTGGGGGACTCCGTGAGGGAGGGCAGTACTTC
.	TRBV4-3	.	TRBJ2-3	CASSHPSTDTQYF	TGCGCCAGCAGCCACCCTAGCACAGATACGCAGTATTTT
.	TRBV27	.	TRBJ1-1	CASSLYGQMNTEAFF	TGTGCCAGCAGTTTATATGGACAGATGAACACTGAAGCTTTCTTT
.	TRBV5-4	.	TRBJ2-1	CASSSGQGGCDEQFF	TGTGCCAGCAGCTCCGGACAGGGAGGGTGCGATGAGCAGTTCTTC
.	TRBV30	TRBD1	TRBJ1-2	CAWSGQGALGYTF	TGTGCCTGGAGTGGACAGGGGGCGTTGGGCTACACCTTC
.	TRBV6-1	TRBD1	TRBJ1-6	CASSEAPRGTGGEGDSPLHF	TGTGCCAGCAGTGAAGCGCCTCGTGGGACAGGGGGCGAAGGGGATTCACCCCTCCACTTT
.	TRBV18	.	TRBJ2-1	CASSPGAQYNEQFF	TGTGCCAGCTCACCAGGGGCTCAGTACAATGAGCAGTTCTTC
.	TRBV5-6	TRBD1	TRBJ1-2	CASSTETTGGHGYTF	TGTGCCAGCAGCACCGAAACGACAGGGGGGCACGGCTACACCTTC
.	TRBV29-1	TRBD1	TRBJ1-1	CSVETTGVNTEAFF	TGCAGCGTTGAGACGACAGGGGTGAACACTGAAGCTTTCTTT
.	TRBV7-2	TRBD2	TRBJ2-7	CASSHGLAGSYEQYF	TGTGCCAGCAGCCACGGACTAGCGGGATCCTACGAGCAGTACTTC
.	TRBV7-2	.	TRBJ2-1	CASSLGQGQVYNEQFF	TGTGCCAGCAGCTTAGGTCAGGGCCAGGTATACAATGAGCAGTTCTTC
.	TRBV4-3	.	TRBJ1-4	CASSQECALVKKLFF	TGCGCCAGCAGCCAAGAATGTGCGCTTGTGAAAAAACTGTTTTTT
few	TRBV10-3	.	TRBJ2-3	CAISESVTEPNTDTQYF	TGTGCCATCAGTGAGTCGGTTACAGAACCTAACACAGATACGCAGTATTTT
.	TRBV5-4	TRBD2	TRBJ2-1	CASSWGLAEYNEQFF	TGTGCCAGCAGCTGGGGACTAGCGGAATACAATGAGCAGTTCTTC
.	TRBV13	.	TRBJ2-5	CASSSDSQETQYF	TGTGCCAGCAGCTCGGACAGTCAAGAGACCCAGTACTTC
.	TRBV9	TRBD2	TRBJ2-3	CASSFRLAGGQTDTQYF	TGTGCCAGCAGCTTTCGACTAGCGGGAGGGCAGACAGATACGCAGTATTTT
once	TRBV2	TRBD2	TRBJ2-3	CASSARAGAFLANTDTQYF	TGTGCCAGCAGCGCCCGTGCGGGAGCGTTTCTCGCTAACACAGATACGCAGTATTTT
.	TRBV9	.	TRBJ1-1	CASSVVGGWSEAFF	TGTGCCAGCAGCGTAGTGGGAGGGTGGTCTGAAGCTTTCTTT
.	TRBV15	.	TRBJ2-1	CATSRVLANYNEQFF	TGTGCCACCAGCAGAGTTCTAGCGAACTACAATGAGCAGTTCTTC
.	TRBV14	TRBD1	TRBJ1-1	CASSQKTGLATEAFF	TGTGCCAGCAGCCAAAAGACAGGGTTGGCGACTGAAGCTTTCTTT
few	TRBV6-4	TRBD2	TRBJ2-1	CASSEGLADNEQFF	TGTGCCAGCAGTGAGGGACTAGCGGACAATGAGCAGTTCTTC
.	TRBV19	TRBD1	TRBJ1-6	CASSIKDRKDNSPLHF	TGTGCCAGTAGTATAAAGGACAGGAAGGATAATTCACCCCTCCACTTT
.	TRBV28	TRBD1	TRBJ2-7	CASSPGQGGSYEQYF	TGTGCCAGCAGCCCAGGACAGGGGGGATCCTACGAGCAGTACTTC
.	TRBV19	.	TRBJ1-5	CASSIRRDSNQPQHF	TGTGCCAGTAGTATCCGCCGGGACTCGAATCAGCCCCAGCATTTT
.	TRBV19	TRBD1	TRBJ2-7	CASSIGTGGLYEQYF	TGTGCCAGTAGTATCGGGACAGGGGGGCTCTACGAGCAGTACTTC
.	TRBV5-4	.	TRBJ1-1	CASSLKDYSRGRSEAFF	TGTGCCAGCAGCTTGAAAGACTACTCCAGGGGACGGAGTGAAGCTTTCTTT
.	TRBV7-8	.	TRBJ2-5	CASSLGPYRTPAQETQYF	TGTGCCAGCAGCTTAGGACCTTACAGGACACCAGCTCAAGAGACCCAGTACTTC
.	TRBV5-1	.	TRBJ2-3	CASSLGGRATDTQYF	TGCGCCAGCAGCTTGGGCGGCAGGGCCACAGATACGCAGTATTTT
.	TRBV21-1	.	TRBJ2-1	CASSKVAGRGRYNEQFF	TGTGCCAGCAGCAAAGTGGCGGGACGGGGTCGATACAATGAGCAGTTCTTC
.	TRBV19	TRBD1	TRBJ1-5	CASSIGPSRGRRSNQPQHF	TGTGCCAGTAGTATTGGGCCCTCCAGGGGGCGGAGGAGCAATCAGCCCCAGCATTTT
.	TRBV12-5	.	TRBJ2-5	CASGLVWGGRGLETQYF	TGTGCTAGTGGTTTGGTATGGGGGGGCAGGGGGCTGGAGACCCAGTACTTC
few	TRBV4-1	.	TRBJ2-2	CASSQDTGQHTGELFF	TGCGCCAGCAGCCAAGACACAGGGCAGCATACCGGGGAGCTGTTTTTT
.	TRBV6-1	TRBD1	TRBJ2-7	CASSEARTGAPFYEQYF	TGTGCCAGCAGTGAAGCCCGGACAGGGGCCCCCTTCTACGAGCAGTACTTC
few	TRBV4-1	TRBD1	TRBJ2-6	CASSRKLNRGPFSGANVLTF	TGCGCCAGCAGCCGAAAGCTAAACAGGGGGCCCTTCTCTGGGGCCAACGTCCTGACTTTC
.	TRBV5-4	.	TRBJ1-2	CASSFGVRDVDGYTF	TGTGCCAGCAGCTTCGGGGTGAGGGATGTGGATGGCTACACCTTC
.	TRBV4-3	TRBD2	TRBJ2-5	CASSQGTRKQETQYF	TGCGCCAGCAGCCAAGGGACTAGAAAACAAGAGACCCAGTACTTC
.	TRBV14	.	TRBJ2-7	CASSQEHRDNFTTTYEQYF	TGTGCCAGCAGCCAAGAACACCGGGACAACTTTACTACTACCTACGAGCAGTACTTC
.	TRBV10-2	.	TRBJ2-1	CASSEWGAEQFF	TGCGCCAGCAGTGAGTGGGGCGCTGAGCAGTTCTTC
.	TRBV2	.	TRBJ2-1	CASLLVVDNEWNEQFF	TGTGCCAGCTTACTGGTGGTGGACAATGAGTGGAATGAGCAGTTCTTC
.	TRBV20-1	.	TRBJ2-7	CSARGPGEQYF	TGCAGTGCTAGAGGGCCGGGGGAGCAGTACTTC
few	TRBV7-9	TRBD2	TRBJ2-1	CASSLKSSGVYNEQFF	TGTGCCAGCAGCTTAAAGTCTAGCGGGGTCTACAATGAGCAGTTCTTC
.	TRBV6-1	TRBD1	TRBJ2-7	CAIPDRGRNEQYF	TGTGCCATCCCGGACAGGGGACGGAACGAGCAGTACTTC
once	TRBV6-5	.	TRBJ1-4	CASRLKDVPEKLFF	TGTGCCAGCCGACTAAAGGACGTCCCGGAAAAACTGTTTTTT
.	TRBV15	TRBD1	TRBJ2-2	CATSRDNGQGANTGELFF	TGTGCCACCAGCAGAGATAACGGACAGGGGGCGAACACCGGGGAGCTGTTTTTT
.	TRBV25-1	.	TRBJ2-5	CASSGRRTLEETQYF	TGTGCCAGCAGTGGCCGACGGACACTTGAAGAGACCCAGTACTTC
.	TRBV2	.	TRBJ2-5	CASNRFQETQYF	TGTGCCAGCAATCGTTTCCAAGAGACCCAGTACTTC
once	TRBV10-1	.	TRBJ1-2	CASSEGQGEYGYTF	TGCGCCAGCAGTGAAGGGCAGGGCGAGTATGGCTACACCTTC
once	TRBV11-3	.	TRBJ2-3	CASSLNTSSTDTQYF	TGTGCCAGCAGCTTGAATACATCCAGCACAGATACGCAGTATTTT
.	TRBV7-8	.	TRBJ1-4	CASSLDRRVANEKLFF	TGTGCCAGCAGCCTGGACAGAAGGGTGGCTAATGAAAAACTGTTTTTT